This TCR beta chain was recorded in a study of memory CD4+ T cells and cytomegalovirus serostatus. Study details: This sample comes from healthy Belgian adults, several CMV seropositive, approximately 23 seronegative.

Findings and limits, study-wide: The CMV-associated TCR signature appears largely within the CD4+ memory repertoire. Each of 65 to 75 CMV-associated TCRbeta sequences occurred in one to five individuals.

Comments on this clone: What it binds is unknown.

The CDR3 runs 15 residues. In germline, CDR1 is LNHNV, CDR2 YYDKDF (reference sequence). V shed 8 bases and J shed 4 bases, with 21 bases lying between them. Under the authors' procedure: After removing out-of-frame reads, around 2,100,000 distinct TCRbeta sequences remained. The assay was immunoSEQ multiplex PCR, and TCRdb's table has in-frame clones only and misses some. That table supplies the V and J calls and clone size; D and trimming were determined from the DNA. The sample has 61,000 or so clones, around 80% seen once. The sort gate was single viable CD3+CD4+CD8-CD45RO+ cells for memory CD4+ T cells.

Sequenced input: memory CD4+ T cells from blood. The J gene is TRBJ2-7, the V gene TRBV15; TRBD2 is a possible D gene (5 bases). The clonotype was recovered from an adult in good health and CMV-seronegative. Some clones in this sample may be carry-over from other donors' samples. The CDR3 nucleotides read TGTGCCACCTCAGCGAGGGCAGCGAACCAATACGAGCAGTACTTC. Amino acids: CATSARAANQYEQYF.